This T cell receptor (beta chain) was found in a study of human T cells and chemical hapten exposure. Via MiXCR, TCRdb re-called the RACE reads, giving one row per CDR3 protein. The data hold around 69,000 distinct CDR3 sequences, with 6.5% to 10% observed a single time. Trimming cost V 5 bases and J 5 bases; bases outside gene matches: 10. The CDR3 has 15 residues. Per the germline V gene, CDR1 is SGHTA and CDR2 is FQGTGA. The time point is: patch test 2, 6 weeks after DPC sensitization. Treatment in this sample: therapeutic diphenylcyclopropenone sensitization with weekly scalp DPC. This chain uses TRBV7-3 with TRBJ1-1, with 8 bases that match TRBD1. Sequences were derived from whole blood, sampled in connection with sensitization to the hapten diphenylcyclopropenone (DPC). This receptor was identified in a woman between 45 and 65 years old with alopecia areata. Some clones in this sample may be carry-over from other donors' samples. CDR3 amino acids: CASSLSTGAWTEAFF. CDR3 in DNA: TGTGCCAGCAGCCTTTCGACAGGGGCATGGACTGAAGCTTTCTTT.